This T cell receptor (beta chain) was captured by sequencing in a study of blood T cell repertoires in COVID-19. On the study more broadly: Sites in the United States, Italy and Spain provided acute and convalescent COVID-19 samples. From T cells, B-cell-depleted T cells, or PBMCs came the material, which was cDNA or gDNA.

How the authors handled the data: Amplification with reference gene primers provided the estimates of nucleated cell counts. Profiled with immunoSEQ multiplex PCR; TCRdb holds only in-frame clones, not every one. V and J calls and clone size are as listed in that table; D and trimming were resolved from the DNA. The sample has 210,000 or so clones, more than 75% seen once. The CDR3 consists of 13 residues. V was trimmed by 5 bases and J by 5 bases, leaving 9 bases between them. Germline lookup yields CDR1 SGHTA and CDR2 FQGTGA. What was sequenced was PBMCs or T cells enriched from blood (not recorded which). The TCR comes from a man in his thirties or forties with acute COVID-19. The gene calls are TRBV7-3 and TRBJ2-2; a possible D gene is TRBD1 (6 bases). The CDR3 loop reads CASSDTGTGELFF. As DNA, the CDR3 is TGTGCCAGCAGCGATACAGGGACCGGGGAGCTGTTTTTT.